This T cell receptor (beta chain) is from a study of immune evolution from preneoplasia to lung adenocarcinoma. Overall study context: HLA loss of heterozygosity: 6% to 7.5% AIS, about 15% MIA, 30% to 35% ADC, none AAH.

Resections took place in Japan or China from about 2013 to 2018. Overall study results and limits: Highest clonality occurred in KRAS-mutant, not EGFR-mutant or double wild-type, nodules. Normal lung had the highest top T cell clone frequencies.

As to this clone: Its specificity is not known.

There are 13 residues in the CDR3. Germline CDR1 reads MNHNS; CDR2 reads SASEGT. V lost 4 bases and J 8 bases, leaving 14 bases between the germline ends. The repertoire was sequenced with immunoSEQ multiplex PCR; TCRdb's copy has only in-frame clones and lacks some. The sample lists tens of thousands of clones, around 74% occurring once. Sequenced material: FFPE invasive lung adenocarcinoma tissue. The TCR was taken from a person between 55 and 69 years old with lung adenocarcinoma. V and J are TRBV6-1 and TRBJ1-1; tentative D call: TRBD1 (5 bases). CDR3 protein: CASSGWGRVEAFF. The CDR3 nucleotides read TGTGCCAGCAGTGGGTGGGGCAGGGTCGAAGCTTTCTTT.